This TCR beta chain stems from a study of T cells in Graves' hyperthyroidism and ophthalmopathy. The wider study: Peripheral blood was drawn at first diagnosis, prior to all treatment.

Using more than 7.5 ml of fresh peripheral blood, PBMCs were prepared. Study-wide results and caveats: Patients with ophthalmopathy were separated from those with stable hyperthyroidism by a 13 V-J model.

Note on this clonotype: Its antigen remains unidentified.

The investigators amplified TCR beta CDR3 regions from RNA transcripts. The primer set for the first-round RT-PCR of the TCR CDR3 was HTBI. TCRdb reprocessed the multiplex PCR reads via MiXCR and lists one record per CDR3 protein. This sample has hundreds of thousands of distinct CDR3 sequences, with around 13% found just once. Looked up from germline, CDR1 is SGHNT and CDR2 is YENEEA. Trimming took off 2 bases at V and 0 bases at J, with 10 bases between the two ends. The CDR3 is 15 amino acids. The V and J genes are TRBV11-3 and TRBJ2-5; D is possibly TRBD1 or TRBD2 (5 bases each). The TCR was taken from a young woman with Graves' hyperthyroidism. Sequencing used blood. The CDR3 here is CASSLLRGYQETQYF. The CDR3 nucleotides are TGTGCCAGCAGCTTATTGAGGGGTTACCAAGAGACCCAGTACTTC.